This T cell receptor (beta chain) was sequenced for a study of identical twins. MiXCR was run by TCRdb on the 5' RACE reads, yielding one entry per CDR3 protein. The profile covers some 600,000 distinct CDR3 sequences, with about 7% appearing a single time and roughly 1.5% taken by the ten largest. This clonotype was detected ten times or more. Its antigen is not known. V lost 3 bases to trimming and J lost 4 bases, with 18 bases between them. Germline V gene data show CDR1 as MGHRA and CDR2 as YSYEKL. The CDR3 is 16 residues long. Only healthy Caucasians were included as donors. Notes on the study in general: Fewer insertions marked abundant cord blood beta clonotypes; young adult naive trended weakly, memory not at all. Twins showed weaker excess sharing in their beta out-of-frame sequences. Sequences that were out-of-frame, alpha and twin-shared displayed an excess of low generation probability.

The data were also submitted as part of a second study, on yellow fever vaccine responses in identical twins.

The specimen sequenced was PBMCs. The rearrangement uses TRBV4-1 and TRBJ2-5; possibly TRBD2 for D (6 bases). The sequence derives from a woman between 18 and 29 years old in good health. The CDR3 loop reads CASSQGHGRRGETQYF. CDR3 bases: TGCGCCAGCAGCCAGGGGCACGGGAGAAGGGGAGAGACCCAGTACTTC.